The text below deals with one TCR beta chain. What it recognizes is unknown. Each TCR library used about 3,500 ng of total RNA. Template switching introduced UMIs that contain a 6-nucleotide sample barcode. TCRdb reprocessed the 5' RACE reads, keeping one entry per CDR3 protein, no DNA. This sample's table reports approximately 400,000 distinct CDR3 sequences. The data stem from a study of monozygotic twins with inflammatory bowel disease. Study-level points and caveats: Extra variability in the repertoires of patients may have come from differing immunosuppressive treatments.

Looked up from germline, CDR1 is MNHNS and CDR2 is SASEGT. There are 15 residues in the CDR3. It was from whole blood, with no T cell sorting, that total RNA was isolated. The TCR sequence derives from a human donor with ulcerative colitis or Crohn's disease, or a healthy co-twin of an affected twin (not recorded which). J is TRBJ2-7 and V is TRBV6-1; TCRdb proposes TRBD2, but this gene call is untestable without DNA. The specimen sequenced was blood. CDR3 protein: CASSPGLAGNYEQYF.